Following are 6 T cell receptor beta chains from one sample sequenced in a study of T cell repertoires in cytomegalovirus infection. TCRdb re-analysed the reads in MiXCR, keeping a single row per CDR3 protein. The profile shows just over 150,000 distinct CDR3 sequences, 23% of them singletons. The sequencing sample was made of PBMCs. These receptors came from a human donor in good health (CMV status not recorded). Some clones in this sample may be carry-over from other donors' samples.

Only a few counts were recorded for this clonotype. The rearrangement joins TRBV28 to TRBJ2-7; 7 nucleotides align to TRBD1. The V gene end was trimmed by 11 bases and the J gene end by 8 bases; junction bases not matched to a gene: 18. Germline CDR1 is MDHEN and CDR2 is SYDVKM. The CDR3 is made up of 14 amino acids. The CDR3 nucleotides read TGTGCCGCAGAAGGGGGCTTTTATGGAACCCAGCAGTACTTC. It translates to CAAEGGFYGTQQYF.

This clonotype appeared many times. The CDR3 loop is CASSWTGLAGTDTQYF. The CDR3 nucleotides read TGTGCCAGCAGCTGGACGGGACTAGCGGGCACAGATACGCAGTATTTT. The rearrangement joins TRBV7-2 to TRBJ2-3; 11 bases agree with TRBD2. Germline CDR1 reads SGHTA; CDR2 reads FQGNSA. The CDR3 has 16 amino acids. The ends lost 4 bases at V and 1 base at J; junction bases unmatched: 4.

This clonotype has just a few counts. This chain connects TRBV5-4 to TRBJ2-3, with D unclear. Germline lookup yields CDR1 SGHNT and CDR2 YYREEE (reference sequence). With 4 bases removed from V and 2 bases from J, the gap between germline ends came to 11 bases. This CDR3 contains 14 residues. CDR3 sequence reads: CASSPDVSTDTQYF. The CDR3 DNA is TGTGCCAGCAGCCCCGATGTCTCCACAGATACGCAGTATTTT. The variable domain in full, completed from reference TRBV5-4 and TRBJ2-3, reads ETGVTQSPTHLIKTRGQQVTLRCSSQSGHNTVSWYQQALGQGPQFIFQYYREEENGRGNFPPRFSGLQFPNYSSELNVNALELDDSALYLCASSPDVSTDTQYFGPGTRLTVL.

The CDR3 nucleotides are TGTGCCACCAGTGACTATCGAGCGGGGGGGACAGATACGCAGTATTTT. Translating it yields CATSDYRAGGTDTQYF. The chain is built from TRBV24-1 and TRBJ2-3; 10 bases are shared with TRBD2. This CDR3 comprises 16 residues. Per germline, CDR1 KGHDR and CDR2 SFDVKD. V shed 4 bases, J shed 3 bases, and the junction held 6 bases outside the gene matches.

This clonotype was seen only a few times. In DNA, the CDR3 is TGTGCCAGCAGCTTACAGGGGGATGAGCAGTTCTTC. Translated: CASSLQGDEQFF. The gene calls are TRBV7-2 and TRBJ2-1, with 7 bases lining up with TRBD1. V lost 2 bases to trimming and J lost 8 bases; unmatched junction nucleotides: 0. The CDR3 contains 12 residues. CDR1 is SGHTA, CDR2 FQGNSA, per germline.

Written as DNA, the CDR3 is TGCGCCAGCAGCCTATTGACTAGCGGGGGCCAGAATACGCAGTATTTT. The encoded protein is CASSLLTSGGQNTQYF. The chain links TRBV5-1 to TRBJ2-3, with 12 bases matching TRBD2. Germline trimming cut 4 bases from V and 7 bases from J; bases unmatched to any gene: 10. The germline V gene has CDR1 SGHRS and CDR2 YFSETQ. The CDR3 loop spans 16 amino acids.